This T cell receptor beta chain was obtained from a study of blood T cells in healthy people across ages. Primed by a sample-barcoded 5' primer and a J-beta primer mix, a second PCR proceeded for about 6 to 11 cycles. Sequencing yielded, for each sample, at least 3 million paired-end reads carrying CDR3. TCRdb itself ran the 5' RACE reads through MiXCR, one entry per CDR3 protein. The sample carries approximately 1.5 million distinct CDR3 sequences, about 31% recorded once. Study-wide findings and caveats: TCR beta diversity per million T cells fell roughly linearly with age. Estimates drawn from one million T cells were deemed to understate diversity.

CDR3 size: 16 residues. V shed 6 bases and J 6 bases; nucleotides not matched to a gene: 12. From germline, CDR1 is LNHNV and CDR2 YYDKDF (reference sequence). Individuals who donated were healthy Caucasians from Russia aged roughly 6 to 95. This clonotype showed up just a few times. As yet, its antigen is unknown. This clonotype was obtained from a woman aged 25 to 39 in good health. The chain links TRBV15 to TRBJ2-2, with 8 nucleotides matching TRBD1. The specimen sequenced was blood. CDR3 region: CATSLDRTGKAGELFF. CDR3 in DNA: TGTGCCACCAGTTTAGATCGGACAGGGAAGGCCGGGGAGCTGTTTTTT.